Listed below are T cell receptor beta chains from one sample, sequenced in a study of T cell responses to AZD1222 COVID-19 vaccine. Assay: immunoSEQ multiplex PCR; the TCRdb copy retains only in-frame clones and omits some. Of 180,000 or so clones listed, about 93% are singletons. The sample in question was peripheral blood, obtained on day 0 of AZD1222 vaccination. The receptors were sampled from an adult in good health. Each CDR3 is given with its conserved first and last residue. A D gene is named only where the DNA matches it firmly. Clone size, where shown, is once, few, many, or a class for clones that have expanded.

D,J,V,size,DNA,CDR3
.,TRBJ1-2,TRBV3-1/TRBV3-2,.,TGTGCCAGCAGCCAGAGGGAGGGGGAAAGCTATGGCTACACCTTC,CASSQREGESYGYTF
.,TRBJ2-3,TRBV27,.,TGTGCCAGCAAAGCGGATACCACAGATACGCAGTATTTT,CASKADTTDTQYF
.,TRBJ1-1,TRBV6-5,.,TGTGCCAGCAGTTACTCGAAACGGTACTCGAACACTGAAGCTTTCTTT,CASSYSKRYSNTEAFF
.,TRBJ2-1,TRBV19,.,TGTGCCAGTACTCGGGGGCAGGTGAGCAATGAGCAGTTCTTC,CASTRGQVSNEQFF
.,TRBJ1-3,TRBV6-5,once,TGTGCCAGCAGTTACTTACAGGGCGGAAACACCATATATTTT,CASSYLQGGNTIYF
.,TRBJ2-3,TRBV6-5,.,TGTGCCAGCGGGGACACCACAGATACGCAGTATTTT,CASGDTTDTQYF
TRBD1,TRBJ1-1,TRBV5-4,.,TGTGCCAGCAGGTCTGACAGGGGGCCGAACACTGAAGCTTTCTTT,CASRSDRGPNTEAFF
TRBD2,TRBJ2-3,TRBV3-1/TRBV3-2,.,TGTGCCAGCAGCCAAGTGGGGACTAGCGGGAGAGTCGGCACAGATACGCAGTATTTT,CASSQVGTSGRVGTDTQYF
.,TRBJ1-1,TRBV5-5,.,TGTGCCAGCAGCTTCTGGGGGGGTACTGAAGCTTTCTTT,CASSFWGGTEAFF
.,TRBJ2-7,TRBV20-1,.,TGCAGTGCTTACGGGGCGAAAGAGCAGTACTTC,CSAYGAKEQYF
.,TRBJ2-7,TRBV18,.,TGTGCCAGCTCACCCTCGGAGCTTTACGAGCAGTACTTC,CASSPSELYEQYF
.,TRBJ2-7,TRBV5-4,.,TGTGCCAGCAGCTTGCATCAAGGAGAGGAGCAGTACTTC,CASSLHQGEEQYF
TRBD2,TRBJ2-1,TRBV4-1,.,TGCGCCAGCAGCCAAGCCGAACCGGGACTAGCAAACAATGAGCAGTTCTTC,CASSQAEPGLANNEQFF
.,TRBJ2-7,TRBV28,.,TGTGCCAGTCGACAGGGAGGGTACGAGCAGTACTTC,CASRQGGYEQYF
.,TRBJ2-7,TRBV6-5,.,TGTGCCAGTCGGCGGGGCTCCTACGAGCAGTACTTC,CASRRGSYEQYF
.,TRBJ2-1,TRBV3-1/TRBV3-2,.,TGTGCCAGCAGCCAAGAATCCCAGGGTAATGAGCAGTTCTTC,CASSQESQGNEQFF
.,TRBJ1-5,TRBV28,.,TGTGCCAGCAGTGTTACGGGGGGGCAGGGGCATTTT,CASSVTGGQGHF
TRBD1,TRBJ1-4,TRBV5-1,.,TGCGCCAGCAGCTTGGAAAGGGGGCACGAGAAACTGTTTTTT,CASSLERGHEKLFF
.,TRBJ2-1,TRBV19,.,TGTGCCAGTAGTATAGGGGGCGGCGGGAATGAGCAGTTCTTC,CASSIGGGGNEQFF
.,TRBJ2-2,TRBV28,.,TGTGCCAGCGGGGGCGGGAGCGCCTCAACCGGGGAGCTGTTTTTT,CASGGGSASTGELFF
.,TRBJ1-1,TRBV27,.,TGTGCCAGCAGTTTATTATCAGGGGATTCTAAACCCCTCTTT,CASSLLSGDSKPLF
.,TRBJ1-2,TRBV30,.,TGTGCCTGGAGTGTCCGAGACGGCTTCTATGGCTACACCTTC,CAWSVRDGFYGYTF
TRBD1,TRBJ1-1,TRBV3-1/TRBV3-2,.,TGTGCCAGCAGCCTTACAGGGGGCACTGAAGCTTTCTTT,CASSLTGGTEAFF
.,TRBJ2-1,TRBV14,.,TGTGCCAGCAGCCCGCGGGTAGCAGGAAACTACAATGAGCAGTTCTTC,CASSPRVAGNYNEQFF
.,TRBJ2-7,TRBV28,.,TGTGCCAGCAGCTCACAAATCTACGAGCAGTACTTC,CASSSQIYEQYF
.,TRBJ1-1,TRBV5-5,.,TGTGCCAGCAGCTTAGGGGGTGCGGAAATGAACACTGAAGCTTTCTTT,CASSLGGAEMNTEAFF
.,TRBJ2-2,TRBV18,.,TGTGCCAGCTCACCACTCAGGGACACCGGGGAGCTGTTTTTT,CASSPLRDTGELFF
.,TRBJ1-5,TRBV12-3/TRBV12-4,once,TGTGCCAGCACCTTAGGCAGGGGTCAGCCCCAGCATTTT,CASTLGRGQPQHF